This T cell receptor (beta chain) was recorded in a study of blood T cells in healthy people across ages. Regarding the study as a whole: While age rose, TCR beta diversity per million T cells dropped in a roughly linear way. Comparison with aged donors showed that long-lived donors had more naive CD4+ cells and higher diversity.

The CDR3 is 19 residues long. Trimming took 2 bases from V and 2 from J; bases not matched to a gene: 12. A second 7 to 11 cycle PCR used barcoded and J-beta primers. TCRdb re-called the 5' RACE reads with MiXCR, one entry per CDR3 protein. The table lists approximately 900,000 distinct CDR3 sequences, around 48% of them singletons. As to this clonotype: What it binds is not known.

This receptor was obtained from a man younger than 40 in good health. The rearrangement uses TRBV12-3 or TRBV12-4 and TRBJ2-1; TRBD2 agrees at 10 bases. Sequenced sample: blood. CDR3 nucleotide sequence: TGTGCCAGCAGTTTAACCCTAGCGGGGGTGAGGGGGACCTACAATGAGCAGTTCTTC. The encoded protein is CASSLTLAGVRGTYNEQFF.